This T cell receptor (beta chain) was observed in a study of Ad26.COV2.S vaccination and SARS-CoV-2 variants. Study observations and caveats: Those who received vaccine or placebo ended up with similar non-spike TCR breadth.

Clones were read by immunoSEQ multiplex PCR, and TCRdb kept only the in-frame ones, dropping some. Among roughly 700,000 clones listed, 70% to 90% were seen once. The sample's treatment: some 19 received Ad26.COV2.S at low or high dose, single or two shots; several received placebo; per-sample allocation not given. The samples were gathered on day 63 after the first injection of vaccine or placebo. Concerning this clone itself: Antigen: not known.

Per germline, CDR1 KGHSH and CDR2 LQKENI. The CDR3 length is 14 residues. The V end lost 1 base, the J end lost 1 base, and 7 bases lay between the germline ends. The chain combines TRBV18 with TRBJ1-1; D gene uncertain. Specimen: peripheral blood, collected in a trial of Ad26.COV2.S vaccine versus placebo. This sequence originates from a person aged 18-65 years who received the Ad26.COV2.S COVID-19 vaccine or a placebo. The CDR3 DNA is TGTGCCAGCTCACCACGGACTCAGAACACTGAAGCTTTCTTT. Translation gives CASSPRTQNTEAFF.